This T cell receptor (beta chain) was identified during a study of blood T cell repertoires in COVID-19. Study details: The United States, Italy and Spain supplied acute and convalescent COVID-19 samples. The analysed material was cDNA or gDNA that came from T cells, B-cell-depleted T cells, or PBMCs.

V shed 2 bases and J shed 10 bases, with 9 bases lying between them. The V gene's germline CDR1 is MNHEY and CDR2 SMNVEV (reference sequence). The CDR3 consists of 12 residues. As originally analysed: The authors estimated nucleated cell counts from reference gene primer amplification. TCRdb's table, derived via immunoSEQ multiplex PCR, lists solely in-frame clones and lacks some. V and J calls and clone size come straight from that table; D and trimming were deduced from the DNA. The table lists fewer than 120,000 clones, about 80% of them singletons. Sequenced sample: peripheral blood. This sequence was found in a woman older than 75 with active or convalescent COVID-19. V and J are TRBV27 and TRBJ2-1, with D tentatively TRBD1 (5 bases). CDR3 region: CASSLQGWEQFF. CDR3 sequence (DNA): TGTGCCAGCAGTTTACAGGGTTGGGAGCAGTTCTTC.